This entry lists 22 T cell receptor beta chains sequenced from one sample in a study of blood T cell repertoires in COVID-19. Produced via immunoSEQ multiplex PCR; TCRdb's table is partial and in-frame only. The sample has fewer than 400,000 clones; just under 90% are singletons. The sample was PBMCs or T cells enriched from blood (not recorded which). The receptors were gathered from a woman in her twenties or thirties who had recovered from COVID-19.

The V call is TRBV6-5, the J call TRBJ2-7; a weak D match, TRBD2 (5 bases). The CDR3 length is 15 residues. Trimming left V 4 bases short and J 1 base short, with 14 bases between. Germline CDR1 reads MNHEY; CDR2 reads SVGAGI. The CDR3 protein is CASSSTSRGSYEQYF. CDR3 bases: TGTGCCAGCAGTTCTACTTCTCGCGGGTCCTACGAGCAGTACTTC.

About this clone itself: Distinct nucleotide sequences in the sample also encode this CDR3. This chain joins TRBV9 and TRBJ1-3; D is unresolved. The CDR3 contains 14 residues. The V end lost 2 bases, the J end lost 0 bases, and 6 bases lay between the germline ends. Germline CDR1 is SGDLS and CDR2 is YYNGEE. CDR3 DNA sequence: TGTGCCAGCAGCGTCGGGGACTCTGGAAACACCATATATTTT. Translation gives CASSVGDSGNTIYF. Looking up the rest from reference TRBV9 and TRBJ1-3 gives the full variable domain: DSGVTQTPKHLITATGQRVTLRCSPRSGDLSVYWYQQSLDQGLQFLIQYYNGEERAKGNILERFSAQQFPDLHSELNLSSLELGDSALYFCASSVGDSGNTIYFGEGSWLTVV.

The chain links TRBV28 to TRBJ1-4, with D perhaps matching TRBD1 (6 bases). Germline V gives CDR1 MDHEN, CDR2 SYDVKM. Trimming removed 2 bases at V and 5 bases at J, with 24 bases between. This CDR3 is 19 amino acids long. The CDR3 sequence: CASSLTLLEGGGINEKLFF. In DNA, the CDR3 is TGTGCCAGCAGTTTAACCCTCCTCGAGGGGGGGGGAATAAATGAAAAACTGTTTTTT.

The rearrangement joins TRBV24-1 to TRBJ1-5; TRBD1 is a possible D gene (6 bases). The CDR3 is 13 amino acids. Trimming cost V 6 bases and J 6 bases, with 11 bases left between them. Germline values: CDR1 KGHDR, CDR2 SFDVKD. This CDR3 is CATSSGGGQPQHF. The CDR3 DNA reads TGTGCCACCAGTAGCGGGGGCGGTCAGCCCCAGCATTTT.

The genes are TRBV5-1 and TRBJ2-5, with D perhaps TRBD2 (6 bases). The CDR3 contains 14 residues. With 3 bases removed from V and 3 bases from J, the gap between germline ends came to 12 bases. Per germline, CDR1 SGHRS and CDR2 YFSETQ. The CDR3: CASSSSTREETQYF. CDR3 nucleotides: TGCGCCAGCAGCTCCTCGACTAGGGAAGAGACCCAGTACTTC.

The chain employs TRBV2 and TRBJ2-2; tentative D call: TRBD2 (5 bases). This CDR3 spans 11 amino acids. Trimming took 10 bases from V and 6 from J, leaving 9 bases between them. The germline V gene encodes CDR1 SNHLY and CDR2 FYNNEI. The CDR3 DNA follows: TGTGCCACTCGGGGTGCCGGGGAGCTGTTTTTT. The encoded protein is CATRGAGELFF.

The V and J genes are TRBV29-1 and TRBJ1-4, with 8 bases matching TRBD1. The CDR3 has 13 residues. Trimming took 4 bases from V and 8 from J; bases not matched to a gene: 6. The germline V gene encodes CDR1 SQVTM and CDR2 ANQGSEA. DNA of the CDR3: TGCAGCGTTGCGGGGACAGGAGGGGAAAAACTGTTTTTT. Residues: CSVAGTGGEKLFF.

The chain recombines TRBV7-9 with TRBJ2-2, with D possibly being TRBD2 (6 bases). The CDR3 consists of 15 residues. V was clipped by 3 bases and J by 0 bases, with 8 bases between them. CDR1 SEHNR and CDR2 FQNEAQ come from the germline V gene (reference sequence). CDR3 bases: TGTGCCAGCAGCTTCGGGGGACCGAACACCGGGGAGCTGTTTTTT. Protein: CASSFGGPNTGELFF.

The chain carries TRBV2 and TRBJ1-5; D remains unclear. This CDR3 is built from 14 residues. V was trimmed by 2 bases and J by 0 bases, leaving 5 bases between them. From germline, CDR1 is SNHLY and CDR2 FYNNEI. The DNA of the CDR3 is TGTGCCAGCAGTGAACAGTTTAGCAATCAGCCCCAGCATTTT. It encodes CASSEQFSNQPQHF.

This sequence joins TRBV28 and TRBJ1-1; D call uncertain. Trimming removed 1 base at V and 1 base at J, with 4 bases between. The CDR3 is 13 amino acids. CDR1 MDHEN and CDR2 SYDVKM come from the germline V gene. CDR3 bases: TGTGCCAGCAGTTTATCAGAGAACACTGAAGCTTTCTTT. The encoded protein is CASSLSENTEAFF.

In DNA form, the CDR3 reads TGTGCCAGAAGCTCAGACAGGGGAAACTCCTACGAGCAGTACTTC. This translates into CARSSDRGNSYEQYF. This chain connects TRBV5-3 to TRBJ2-7, with TRBD1 matching over 8 bases. TRBV5-3 is flagged as an ORF with uncertain function. Losses at the gene ends were 3 bases for V and 0 bases for J; bases not matched to a gene: 5. The CDR3 covers 15 residues.

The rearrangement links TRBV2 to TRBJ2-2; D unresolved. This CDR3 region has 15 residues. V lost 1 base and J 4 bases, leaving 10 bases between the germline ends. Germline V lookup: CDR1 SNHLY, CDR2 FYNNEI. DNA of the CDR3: TGTGCCAGCAGTGAAGGGTTACCTAGCACCGGGGAGCTGTTTTTT. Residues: CASSEGLPSTGELFF. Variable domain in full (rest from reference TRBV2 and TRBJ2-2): EPEVTQTPSHQVTQMGQEVILRCVPISNHLYFYWYRQILGQKVEFLVSFYNNEISEKSEIFDDQFSVERPDGSNFTLKIRSTKLEDSAMYFCASSEGLPSTGELFFGEGSRLTVL.

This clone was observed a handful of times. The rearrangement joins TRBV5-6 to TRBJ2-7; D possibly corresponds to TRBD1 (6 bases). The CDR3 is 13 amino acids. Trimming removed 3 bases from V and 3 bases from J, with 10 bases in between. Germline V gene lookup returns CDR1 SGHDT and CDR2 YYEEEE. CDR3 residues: CASSSRDIYEQYF. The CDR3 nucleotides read TGTGCCAGCAGCTCCCGGGACATCTACGAGCAGTACTTC.

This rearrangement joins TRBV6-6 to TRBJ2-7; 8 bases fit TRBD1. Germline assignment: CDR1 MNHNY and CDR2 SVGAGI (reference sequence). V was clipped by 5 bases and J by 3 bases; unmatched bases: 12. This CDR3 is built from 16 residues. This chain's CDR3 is CASSLPAGGDFYEQYF. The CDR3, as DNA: TGTGCCAGCAGTCTCCCCGCAGGGGGCGATTTCTACGAGCAGTACTTC.

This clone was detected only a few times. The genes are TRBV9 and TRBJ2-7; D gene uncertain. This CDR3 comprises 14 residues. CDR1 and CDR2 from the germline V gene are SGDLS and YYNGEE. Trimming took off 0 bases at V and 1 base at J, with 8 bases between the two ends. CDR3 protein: CASSVGGISYEQYF. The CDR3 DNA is TGTGCCAGCAGCGTAGGAGGCATATCCTACGAGCAGTACTTC.

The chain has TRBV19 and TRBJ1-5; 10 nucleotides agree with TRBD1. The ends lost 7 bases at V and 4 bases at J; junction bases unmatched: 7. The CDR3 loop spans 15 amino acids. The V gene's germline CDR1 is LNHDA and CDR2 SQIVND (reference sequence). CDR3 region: CASTLGQGRNQPQHF. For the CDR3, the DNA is TGTGCCAGTACACTGGGACAGGGGAGAAATCAGCCCCAGCATTTT.

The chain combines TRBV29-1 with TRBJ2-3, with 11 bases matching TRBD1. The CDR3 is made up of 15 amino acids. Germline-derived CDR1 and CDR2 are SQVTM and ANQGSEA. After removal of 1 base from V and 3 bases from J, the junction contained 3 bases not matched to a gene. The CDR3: CSVEGGTGGTDTQYF. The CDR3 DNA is TGCAGCGTTGAAGGGGGGACAGGGGGAACAGATACGCAGTATTTT.

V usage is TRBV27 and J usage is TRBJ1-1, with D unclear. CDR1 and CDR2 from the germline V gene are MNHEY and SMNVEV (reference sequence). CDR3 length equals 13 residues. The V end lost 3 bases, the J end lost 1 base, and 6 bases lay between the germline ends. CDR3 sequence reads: CASSLTQNTEAFF. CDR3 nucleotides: TGTGCCAGCAGTTTGACACAGAACACTGAAGCTTTCTTT.

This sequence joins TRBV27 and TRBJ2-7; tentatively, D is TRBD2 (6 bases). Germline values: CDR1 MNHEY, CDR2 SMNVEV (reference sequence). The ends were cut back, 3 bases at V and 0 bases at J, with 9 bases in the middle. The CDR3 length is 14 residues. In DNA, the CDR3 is TGTGCCAGCAGTTTTCTGCGGGACTCCTACGAGCAGTACTTC. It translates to CASSFLRDSYEQYF.

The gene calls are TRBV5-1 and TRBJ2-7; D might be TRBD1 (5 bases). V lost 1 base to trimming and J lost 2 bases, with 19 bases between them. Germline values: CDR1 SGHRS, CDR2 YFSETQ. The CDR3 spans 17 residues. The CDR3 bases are TGCGCCAGCAGCTTGAGGACATCGCGTGGGGCTACCTACGAGCAGTACTTC. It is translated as CASSLRTSRGATYEQYF.

CDR3: CASSLNGQGGEQFF. The CDR3 DNA sequence: TGTGCCAGCAGCTTAAACGGACAGGGAGGTGAGCAGTTCTTC. This chain uses TRBV7-3 with TRBJ2-1; TRBD1 matches at 8 bases. CDR1 and CDR2 (germline): SGHTA, FQGTGA. The trim removed 1 base at V and 9 bases at J, leaving 5 bases unmatched. The CDR3 has 14 residues.

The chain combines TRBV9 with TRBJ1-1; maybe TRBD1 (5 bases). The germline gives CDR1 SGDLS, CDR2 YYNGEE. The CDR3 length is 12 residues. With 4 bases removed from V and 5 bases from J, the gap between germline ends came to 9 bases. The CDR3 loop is CASSLPGTEAFF. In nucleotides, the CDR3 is TGTGCCAGCAGCCTTCCAGGGACTGAAGCTTTCTTT.